The source of this T cell receptor (beta chain) is a study of beta chain features in type 1 diabetes. Study overall: Taken together, all samples contributed 95 million to 110 million examined sorted cells.

Study results and limitations: The study found that naive, central memory and Treg TCRB repertoires appeared more similar in patients than in healthy donors. Whether HLA type affects TCRB rearrangement stayed undetermined in the present work.

Trimming at V came to 5 bases and at J to 0 bases, leaving 2 bases not matched to a gene. Germline loops: CDR1 SQVTM, CDR2 ANQGSEA. This CDR3 has 14 residues. This clone was counted at least ten times. Its antigen is undetermined. Investigators reverse transcribed all isolated RNA, so they sequenced expressed TCRB transcripts. Clones were read by immunoSEQ multiplex PCR, and TCRdb kept only the in-frame ones, dropping some. Counted here are some 220,000 clones, about a tenth occurring once; the ten biggest clones make up approximately 1.5%. The chain is built from TRBV29-1 and TRBJ2-7; 12 nucleotides align to TRBD2. The receptor was derived from a man between 18 and 29 years old in good health. Input material: central memory CD4+ T cells from blood. Written as DNA, the CDR3 is TGCAGCGTTAAGACTAGCGGGAGCTCCTACGAGCAGTACTTC. Residues: CSVKTSGSSYEQYF.